These 18 T cell receptor beta chains share one sample of origin, sequenced in a study of blood T cell repertoires in COVID-19. Profiling relied on immunoSEQ multiplex PCR, and the TCRdb table lists in-frame clones only, not all of them. The data hold 95,000 to 150,000 clones, with around 86% observed a single time. Sequenced: peripheral blood. The receptors come from a human donor in a cohort sampled during active COVID-19.

The chain is built from TRBV4-3 and TRBJ1-5; weak D call: TRBD1 (6 bases). This CDR3 spans 15 amino acids. V was shortened by 4 bases and J by 3 bases, with 13 bases between the two germline ends. Germline lookup yields CDR1 LGHNA and CDR2 YSLEER. The CDR3 here is CASSLYREHNQPQHF. The DNA of the CDR3 is TGCGCCAGCAGCCTCTACAGGGAACACAATCAGCCCCAGCATTTT.

This rearrangement joins TRBV5-6 to TRBJ2-7; no definite D call. Germline V gives CDR1 SGHDT, CDR2 YYEEEE. CDR3 length equals 11 residues. V lost 4 bases and J 6 bases, leaving 8 bases between the germline ends. CDR3 in amino acids: CASSIGGEQYF. In nucleotides, the CDR3 is TGTGCCAGCAGCATCGGCGGCGAGCAGTACTTC.

V and J are TRBV7-2 and TRBJ1-2, with a possible D match to TRBD1 (5 bases). The CDR3 loop spans 14 amino acids. V lost 1 base and J lost 6, with 12 bases in between. Germline CDR1 is SGHTA and CDR2 is FQGNSA. CDR3 coding DNA: TGTGCCAGCAGCTTAGGGGGGGAGAATAATGGCTACACCTTC. Translating it yields CASSLGGENNGYTF.

The chain uses TRBV7-9 and TRBJ2-7, with 12 bases matching TRBD2. This CDR3 comprises 15 residues. Germline V gene lookup returns CDR1 SEHNR and CDR2 FQNEAQ (reference sequence). The ends lost 2 bases at V and 5 bases at J; junction bases unmatched: 4. This chain's CDR3 is CASSLLAGGPDEQYF. DNA of the CDR3: TGTGCCAGCAGCTTACTAGCGGGAGGGCCGGACGAGCAGTACTTC. Full variable domain (remainder filled in from reference TRBV7-9 and TRBJ2-7): DTGVSQNPRHKITKRGQNVTFRCDPISEHNRLYWYRQTLGQGPEFLTYFQNEAQLEKSRLLSDRFSAERPKGSFSTLEIQRTEQGDSAMYLCASSLLAGGPDEQYFGPGTRLTVT.

The chain joins TRBV21-1 to TRBJ2-5; TRBD2 was called by the table and not checked on the DNA. TRBV21-1 counts as a pseudogene. CDR3 length equals 11 residues. The CDR3 reads CASRGRETQYF. In DNA form, the CDR3 reads TGTGCCAGCAGAGGGAGGGAGACCCAGTACTTC.

J is TRBJ2-1 and V is TRBV27, with 9 bases aligning to TRBD2. The junction had 8 bases not matched to a gene; V was cut back by 4 bases and J by 7 bases. This CDR3 spans 15 amino acids. Germline loops: CDR1 MNHEY, CDR2 SMNVEV (reference sequence). The CDR3 region is CASSYATSGWNEQFF. In DNA form, the CDR3 reads TGTGCCAGCAGTTATGCGACTAGCGGTTGGAATGAGCAGTTCTTC.

The chain joins TRBV5-1 to TRBJ2-2; a weak D match, TRBD1 (6 bases). CDR1 and CDR2 from the germline V gene are SGHRS and YFSETQ. Trimming removed 0 bases at V and 0 bases at J, with 12 bases between. This CDR3 has 17 residues. CDR3 sequence: CASSLAGGGTNTGELFF. In DNA, the CDR3 is TGCGCCAGCAGCTTGGCCGGTGGGGGCACGAACACCGGGGAGCTGTTTTTT.

The chain carries TRBV27 and TRBJ2-1; 7 bases match TRBD2. The CDR3 runs 14 residues. Germline V gene data show CDR1 as MNHEY and CDR2 as SMNVEV (reference sequence). The junction had 2 bases not matched to a gene; V was cut back by 3 bases and J by 3 bases. The CDR3 protein is CASSFRTSYNEQFF. The DNA for the CDR3 is TGTGCCAGCAGTTTTAGGACTAGCTACAATGAGCAGTTCTTC.

V usage is TRBV4-3 and J usage is TRBJ2-7; 8 bases align to TRBD1. CDR1 is LGHNA and CDR2 is YSLEER in the germline V gene. The J segment lost 5 bases and the V segment lost 4 bases, leaving 7 bases of the junction unmatched. The CDR3 has 14 residues. This chain's CDR3 is CASSLLGQGHEQYF. CDR3 DNA: TGCGCCAGCAGCCTCCTCGGACAGGGCCACGAGCAGTACTTC.

This clone was found once. The genes are TRBV2 and TRBJ1-2; a possible D gene is TRBD1 (6 bases). CDR3 length: 14 residues. V dropped 6 bases and J dropped 4 bases, with 15 bases sitting between them. Germline V lookup: CDR1 SNHLY, CDR2 FYNNEI. In nucleotides, the CDR3 is TGTGCCAGCAGAGCTTGGGGGCAGGGCTATGGCTACACCTTC. It encodes CASRAWGQGYGYTF.

V usage is TRBV28 and J usage is TRBJ1-6; D is uncertain. With 6 bases removed from V and 0 bases from J, the gap between germline ends came to 21 bases. The germline gives CDR1 MDHEN, CDR2 SYDVKM. The CDR3 spans 19 residues. CDR3 protein: CASSTRHHGTSSYNSPLHF. For the CDR3, the DNA is TGTGCCAGCAGCACCCGCCATCATGGTACGAGCTCCTATAATTCACCCCTCCACTTT.

CDR3 sequence reads: CSVASWTFNNEQYF. In nucleotides, the CDR3 is TGCAGCGTTGCTTCTTGGACTTTTAACAACGAGCAGTACTTC. The chain recombines TRBV29-1 with TRBJ2-7; D possibly corresponds to TRBD2 (5 bases). This CDR3 is built from 14 residues. Germline CDR1 is SQVTM and CDR2 is ANQGSEA. The V end lost 4 bases, the J end lost 5 bases, and 18 bases lay between the germline ends.

The CDR3 sequence is CASSESGGPYEQYF. As DNA, the CDR3 is TGTGCCAGCAGTGAATCAGGGGGCCCCTACGAGCAGTACTTC. This chain uses TRBV6-1 with TRBJ2-7; 8 bases align to TRBD1. The CDR3 runs to 14 residues. V lost 2 bases to trimming and J lost 2 bases; unmatched junction nucleotides: 2. Germline V lookup: CDR1 MNHNS, CDR2 SASEGT.

The chain has TRBV6-5 and TRBJ2-7; 7 positions agree with TRBD1. Germline CDR1 reads MNHEY; CDR2 reads SVGAGI. The ends lost 5 bases at V and 5 bases at J; junction bases unmatched: 3. This CDR3 is 12 amino acids long. CDR3 amino acids: CASSTGVNEQYF. CDR3 nucleotides: TGTGCCAGCAGTACAGGGGTGAACGAGCAGTACTTC.

This clone has a single count. This chain uses TRBV12-3 or TRBV12-4 with TRBJ2-1; D remains unclear. The CDR3 has 12 residues. The V end was cut by 7 bases, the J end by 15 bases, with 19 bases between. The CDR3 reads CASTFYPSDLFF. The CDR3 DNA reads as TGTGCCAGCACCTTTTATCCGAGCGATCTGTTCTTC.

V gene TRBV19 combines with J gene TRBJ2-3; 12 bases map to TRBD1. There are 17 residues in the CDR3. J was trimmed by 2 bases and V by 5 bases; bases with no gene match: 8. Per germline, CDR1 LNHDA and CDR2 SQIVND (reference sequence). In DNA form, the CDR3 reads TGTGCCAGTAGTCCCCGGGACAGGGGGCTTTTCACAGATACGCAGTATTTT. It codes for CASSPRDRGLFTDTQYF.

This chain links TRBV9 with TRBJ2-1; D may be TRBD2 (5 bases). The V and J ends lost 4 bases and 8 bases respectively, with 13 bases between them. CDR3 length: 13 amino acids. From germline, CDR1 is SGDLS and CDR2 YYNGEE. For the CDR3, the DNA is TGTGCCAGCAGCTCTGGAGGTGGGGATGAGCAGTTCTTC. This translates into CASSSGGGDEQFF. The full variable domain, in which reference TRBV9 and TRBJ2-1 provide the parts outside the CDR3, is DSGVTQTPKHLITATGQRVTLRCSPRSGDLSVYWYQQSLDQGLQFLIQYYNGEERAKGNILERFSAQQFPDLHSELNLSSLELGDSALYFCASSSGGGDEQFFGPGTRLTVL.

This chain connects TRBV10-1 to TRBJ2-1; TRBD2 matches 9 bases. With V trimmed by 3 bases and J by 9 bases, 9 bases remained unmatched. The CDR3 extends over 15 amino acids. CDR1 and CDR2 from the germline V gene are WNHNN and SYGVQD (reference sequence). The CDR3 DNA is TGCGCCAGCAGTGAAAGAATAGCGGGAGACGGTGAGCAGTTCTTC. Its protein is CASSERIAGDGEQFF.